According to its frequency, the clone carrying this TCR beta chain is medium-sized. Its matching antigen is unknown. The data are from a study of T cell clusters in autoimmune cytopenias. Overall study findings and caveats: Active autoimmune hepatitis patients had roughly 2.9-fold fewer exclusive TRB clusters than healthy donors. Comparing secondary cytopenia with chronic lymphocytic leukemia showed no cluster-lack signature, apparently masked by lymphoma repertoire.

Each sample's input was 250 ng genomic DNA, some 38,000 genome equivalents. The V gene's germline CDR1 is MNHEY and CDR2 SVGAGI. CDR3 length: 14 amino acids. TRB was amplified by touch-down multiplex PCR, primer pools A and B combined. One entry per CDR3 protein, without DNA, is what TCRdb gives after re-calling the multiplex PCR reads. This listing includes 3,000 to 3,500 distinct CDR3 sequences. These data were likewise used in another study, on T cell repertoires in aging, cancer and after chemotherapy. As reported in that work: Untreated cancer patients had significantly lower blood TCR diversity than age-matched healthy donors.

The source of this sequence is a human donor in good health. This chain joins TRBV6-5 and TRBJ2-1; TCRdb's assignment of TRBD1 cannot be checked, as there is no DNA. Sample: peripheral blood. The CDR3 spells CASTPTGTGNEQFF.